This T cell receptor beta chain was identified in a study of cytomegalovirus exposure and HLA in healthy donors. Whole-study findings and limits: 150 or so TCR beta chains were listed as cytomegalovirus-associated. A few CMV-associated chains proved CMV antigen-specific in vitro.

TCRdb's table, derived via immunoSEQ multiplex PCR, lists solely in-frame clones and lacks some. Found here are a few hundred thousand clones, more than 75% of them singletons; the top ten hold more than 10%. Comments on this clone: The antigen is not known.

V shed 7 bases and J 3 bases; nucleotides not matched to a gene: 9. The V gene's germline CDR1 is GTSNPN and CDR2 SVGIG (reference sequence). The CDR3 covers 15 residues. The V call is TRBV30, the J call TRBJ2-3; 11 positions match TRBD2. This clonotype was sampled from a man aged 18-30 years in good health and CMV-seropositive. Sample: PBMCs. CDR3 amino acids: CASDSPSGRTDTQYF. The CDR3 nucleotides are TGTGCCTCGGACAGCCCTAGCGGGAGGACAGATACGCAGTATTTT.